This TCR beta chain is drawn from a study of T cell responses to AZD1222 COVID-19 vaccine. Overall study findings and caveats: Reports indicate that nearly half of spike-specific TCRs are directed at unmutated variant regions. Baseline serostatus was positive in only six AZD1222 recipients. Once two AZD1222 doses were given, Spike-specific TCR breadth and depth went up. Most donors were white British and more were female, and clonal diversity was possibly underestimated.

Of note for this clone: The antigen remains unidentified.

Method: immunoSEQ multiplex PCR; TCRdb's copy keeps in-frame clones and lacks some. The sample comprises under 200,000 clones, around 90% of which are singletons, and about 4.6% rests with the top ten. Trimming removed 6 bases from V and 2 bases from J, with 14 bases in between. CDR1 and CDR2 (germline): SGHRS, YFSETQ. The CDR3 has 14 residues. The sample consisted of peripheral blood, taken on day 0 of MenACWY control vaccination. The chain combines TRBV5-1 with TRBJ2-5, with a tentative D call TRBD1 (5 bases). The receptor was isolated from an adult in good health. CDR3 nucleotide sequence: TGCGCCAGCACCCCCCGACAGACTCAAGAGACCCAGTACTTC. The encoded protein is CASTPRQTQETQYF.